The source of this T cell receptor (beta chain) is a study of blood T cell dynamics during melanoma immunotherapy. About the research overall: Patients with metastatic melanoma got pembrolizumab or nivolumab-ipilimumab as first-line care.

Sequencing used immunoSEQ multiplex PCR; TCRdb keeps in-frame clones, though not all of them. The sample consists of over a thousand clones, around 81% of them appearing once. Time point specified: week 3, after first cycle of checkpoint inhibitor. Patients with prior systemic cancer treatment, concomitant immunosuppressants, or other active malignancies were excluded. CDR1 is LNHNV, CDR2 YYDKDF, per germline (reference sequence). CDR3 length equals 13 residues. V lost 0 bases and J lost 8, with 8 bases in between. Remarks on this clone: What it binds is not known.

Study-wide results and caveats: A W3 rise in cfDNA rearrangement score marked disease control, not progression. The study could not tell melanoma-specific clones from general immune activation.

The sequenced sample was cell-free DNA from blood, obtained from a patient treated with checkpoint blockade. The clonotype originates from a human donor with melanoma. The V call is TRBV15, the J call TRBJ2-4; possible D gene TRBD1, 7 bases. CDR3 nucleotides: TGTGCCACCAGCAGAGACAGGGGGGACATTCAGTACTTC. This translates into CATSRDRGDIQYF. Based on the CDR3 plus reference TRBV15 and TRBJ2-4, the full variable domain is DAMVIQNPRYQVTQFGKPVTLSCSQTLNHNVMYWYQQKSSQAPKLLFHYYDKDFNNEADTPDNFQSRRPNTSFCFLDIRSPGLGDTAMYLCATSRDRGDIQYFGAGTRLSVL.